This TCR beta chain was recovered during a study of control samples from healthy donors and cancer patients. Germline V gene sequence: CDR1 SGHNT, CDR2 YYREEE (reference sequence). V shed 6 bases and J shed 10 bases, with 13 bases lying between them. This CDR3 region has 11 residues. Profiled with immunoSEQ multiplex PCR; TCRdb holds only in-frame clones, not every one. The sample includes about 98,000 clones, roughly four fifths of them seen just once. This sequence joins TRBV5-4 and TRBJ1-2, with D hard to call. The sequenced sample was blood. The TCR comes from a man aged 60 to 69 in good health. The CDR3 region is CASKLRSDYTF. The CDR3 DNA sequence: TGTGCCAGCAAATTGAGGTCGGACTACACCTTC.